This T cell receptor beta chain was captured by sequencing in a study of T cells in localized non-small cell lung cancer. Sequencing was performed with immunoSEQ multiplex PCR; in TCRdb, only in-frame clones are kept and a portion is missing. The sample has about 4,500 clones; 30% are singletons. This CDR3 is 12 amino acids long. Looked up from germline, CDR1 is GTSNPN and CDR2 is SVGIG (reference sequence). Study results and caveats: Uninvolved adjacent lung, not tumor, had the highest T cell clonality.

As to this clone: The antigen is unknown.

V and J are TRBV30 and TRBJ2-1; 9 nucleotides match TRBD2. The sequence derives from a male donor older than 55 with stage I lung adenocarcinoma. The source material was lung tumor tissue, sampled before any cancer treatment. The CDR3 loop is CAEGAGGNEQFF. CDR3 DNA sequence: TGTGCTGAGGGAGCGGGGGGTAATGAGCAGTTCTTC.